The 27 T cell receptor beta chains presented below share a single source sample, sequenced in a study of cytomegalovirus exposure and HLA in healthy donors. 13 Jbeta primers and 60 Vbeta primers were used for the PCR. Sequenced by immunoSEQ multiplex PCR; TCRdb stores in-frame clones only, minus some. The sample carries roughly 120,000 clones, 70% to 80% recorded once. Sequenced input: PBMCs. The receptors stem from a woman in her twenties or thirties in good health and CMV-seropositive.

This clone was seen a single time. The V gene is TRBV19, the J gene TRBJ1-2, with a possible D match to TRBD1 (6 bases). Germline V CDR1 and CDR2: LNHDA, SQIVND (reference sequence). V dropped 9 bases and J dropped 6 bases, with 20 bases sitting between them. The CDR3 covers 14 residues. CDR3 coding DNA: TGTGCCAGCGATCAGGGGCTGGGGCTGGATGGCTACACCTTC. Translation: CASDQGLGLDGYTF.

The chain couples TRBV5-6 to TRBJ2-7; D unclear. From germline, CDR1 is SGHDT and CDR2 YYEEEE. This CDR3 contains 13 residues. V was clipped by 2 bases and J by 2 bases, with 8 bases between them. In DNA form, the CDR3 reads TGTGCCAGCAGCTTTACAGCAACCTACGAGCAGTACTTC. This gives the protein CASSFTATYEQYF.

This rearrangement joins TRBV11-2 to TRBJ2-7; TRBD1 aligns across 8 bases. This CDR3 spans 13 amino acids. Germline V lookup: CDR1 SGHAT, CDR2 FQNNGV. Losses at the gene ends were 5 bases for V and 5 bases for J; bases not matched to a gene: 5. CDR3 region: CASSTQGAHEQYF. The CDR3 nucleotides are TGTGCCAGCAGCACTCAGGGGGCCCACGAGCAGTACTTC.

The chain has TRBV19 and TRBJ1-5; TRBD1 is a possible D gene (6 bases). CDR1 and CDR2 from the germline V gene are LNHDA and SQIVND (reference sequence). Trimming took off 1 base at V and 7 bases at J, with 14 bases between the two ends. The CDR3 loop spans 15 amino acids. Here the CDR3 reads CASSIVSGGEQPQHF. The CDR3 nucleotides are TGTGCCAGTAGTATAGTTTCGGGGGGCGAACAGCCCCAGCATTTT.

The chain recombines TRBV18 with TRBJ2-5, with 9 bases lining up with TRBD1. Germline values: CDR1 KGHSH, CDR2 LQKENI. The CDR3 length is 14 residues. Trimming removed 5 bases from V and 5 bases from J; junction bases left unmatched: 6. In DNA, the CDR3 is TGTGCCAGCTCATCCCGGACAGGGGTTGAGACCCAGTACTTC. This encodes CASSSRTGVETQYF.

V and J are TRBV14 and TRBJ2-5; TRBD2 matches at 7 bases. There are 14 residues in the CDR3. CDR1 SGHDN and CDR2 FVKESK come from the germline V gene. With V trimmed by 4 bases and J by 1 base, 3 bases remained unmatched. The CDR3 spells CASSPWTSQETQYF. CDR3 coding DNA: TGTGCCAGCAGCCCATGGACTAGCCAAGAGACCCAGTACTTC.

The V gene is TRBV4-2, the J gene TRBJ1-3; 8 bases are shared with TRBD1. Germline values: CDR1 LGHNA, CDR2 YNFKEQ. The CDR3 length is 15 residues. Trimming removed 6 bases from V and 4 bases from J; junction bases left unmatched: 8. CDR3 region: CASRPQGANGNTIYF. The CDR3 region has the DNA TGTGCCAGCAGACCTCAGGGGGCGAACGGAAACACCATATATTTT.

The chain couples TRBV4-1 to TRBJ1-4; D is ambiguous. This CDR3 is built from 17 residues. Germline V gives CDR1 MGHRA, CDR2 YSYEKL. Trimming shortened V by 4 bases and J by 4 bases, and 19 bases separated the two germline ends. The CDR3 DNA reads TGCGCCAGCAGCCCCAAAGGAAAAACAGAATTTAATGAAAAACTGTTTTTT. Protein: CASSPKGKTEFNEKLFF.

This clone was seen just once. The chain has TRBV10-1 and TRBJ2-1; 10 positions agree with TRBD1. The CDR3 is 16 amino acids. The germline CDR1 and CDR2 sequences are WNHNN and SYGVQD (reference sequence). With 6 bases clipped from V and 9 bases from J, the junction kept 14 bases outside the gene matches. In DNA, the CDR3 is TGCGCCAGCAGCCTAAAGACAGGGGGCGGTAAAAGTGAGCAGTTCTTC. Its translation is CASSLKTGGGKSEQFF.

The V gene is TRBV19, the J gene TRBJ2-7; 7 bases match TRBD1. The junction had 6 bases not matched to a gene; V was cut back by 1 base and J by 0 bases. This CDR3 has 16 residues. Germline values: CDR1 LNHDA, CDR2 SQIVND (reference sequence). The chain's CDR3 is CASSIVGTVSSYEQYF. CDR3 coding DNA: TGTGCCAGTAGTATAGTTGGGACAGTAAGCTCCTACGAGCAGTACTTC.

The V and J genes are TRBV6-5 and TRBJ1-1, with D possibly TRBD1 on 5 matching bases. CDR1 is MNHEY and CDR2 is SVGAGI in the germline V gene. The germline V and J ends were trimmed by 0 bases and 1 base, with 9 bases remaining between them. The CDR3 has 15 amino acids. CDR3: CASSYSERGNTEAFF. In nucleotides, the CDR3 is TGTGCCAGCAGTTACTCGGAAAGGGGGAACACTGAAGCTTTCTTT.

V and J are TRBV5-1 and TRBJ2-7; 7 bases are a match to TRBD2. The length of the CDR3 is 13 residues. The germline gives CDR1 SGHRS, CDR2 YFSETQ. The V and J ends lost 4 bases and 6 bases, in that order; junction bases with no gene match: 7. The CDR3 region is CASSLRPGGEQYF. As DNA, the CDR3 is TGCGCCAGCAGCCTACGACCGGGGGGCGAGCAGTACTTC. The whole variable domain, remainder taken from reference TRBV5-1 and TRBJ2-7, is KAGVTQTPRYLIKTRGQQVTLSCSPISGHRSVSWYQQTPGQGLQFLFEYFSETQRNKGNFPGRFSGRQFSNSRSEMNVSTLELGDSALYLCASSLRPGGEQYFGPGTRLTVT.

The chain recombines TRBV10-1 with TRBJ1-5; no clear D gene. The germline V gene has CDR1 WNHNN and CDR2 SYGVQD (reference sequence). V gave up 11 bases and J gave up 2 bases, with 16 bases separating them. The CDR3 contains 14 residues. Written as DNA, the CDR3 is TGCGCCCAGAGAAGACGGCAGGGCAATCAGCCCCAGCATTTT. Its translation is CAQRRRQGNQPQHF.

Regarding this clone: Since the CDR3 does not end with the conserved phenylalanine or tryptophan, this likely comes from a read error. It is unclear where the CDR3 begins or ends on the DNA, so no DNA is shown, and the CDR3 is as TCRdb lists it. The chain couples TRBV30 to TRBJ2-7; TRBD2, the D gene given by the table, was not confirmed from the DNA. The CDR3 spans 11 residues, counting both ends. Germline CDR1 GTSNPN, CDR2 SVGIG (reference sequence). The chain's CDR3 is CAWSKLAVLAI.

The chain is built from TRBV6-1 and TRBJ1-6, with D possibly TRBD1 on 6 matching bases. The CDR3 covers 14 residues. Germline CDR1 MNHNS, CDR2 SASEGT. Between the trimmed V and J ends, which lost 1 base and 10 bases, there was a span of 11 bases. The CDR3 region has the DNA TGTGCCAGCAGTGAAGTGACAGGCTACTCACCCCTCCACTTT. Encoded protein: CASSEVTGYSPLHF.

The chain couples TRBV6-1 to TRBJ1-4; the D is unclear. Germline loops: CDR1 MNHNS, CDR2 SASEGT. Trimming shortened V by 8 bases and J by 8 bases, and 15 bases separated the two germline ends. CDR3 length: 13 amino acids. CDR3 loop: CASEDSSWEKLFF. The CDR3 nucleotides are TGTGCCAGCGAGGATAGTTCGTGGGAAAAACTGTTTTTT.

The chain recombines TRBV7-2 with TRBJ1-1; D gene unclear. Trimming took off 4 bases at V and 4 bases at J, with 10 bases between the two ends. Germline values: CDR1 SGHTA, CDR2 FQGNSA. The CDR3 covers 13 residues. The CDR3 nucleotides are TGTGCCAGCAGCTCACCGGGTGCCACTGAAGCTTTCTTT. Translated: CASSSPGATEAFF.

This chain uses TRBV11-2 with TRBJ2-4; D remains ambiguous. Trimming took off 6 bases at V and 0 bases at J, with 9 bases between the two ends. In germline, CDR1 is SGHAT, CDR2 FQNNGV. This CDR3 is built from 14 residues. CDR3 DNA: TGTGCCAGCAGTCCCCAGGTAGCCAAAAACATTCAGTACTTC. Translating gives CASSPQVAKNIQYF.

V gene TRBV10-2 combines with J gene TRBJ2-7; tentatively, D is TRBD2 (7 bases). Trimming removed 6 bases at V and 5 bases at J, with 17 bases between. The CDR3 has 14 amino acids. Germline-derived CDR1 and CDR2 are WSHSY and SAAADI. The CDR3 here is CASRGGGGDHEQYF. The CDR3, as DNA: TGCGCCAGCAGAGGGGGGGGAGGGGACCACGAGCAGTACTTC.

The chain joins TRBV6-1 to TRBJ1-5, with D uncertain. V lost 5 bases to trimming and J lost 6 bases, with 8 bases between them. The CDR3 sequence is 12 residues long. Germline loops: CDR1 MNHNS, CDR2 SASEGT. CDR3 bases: TGTGCCAGCAGTCGACTAGGTCAGCCCCAGCATTTT. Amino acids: CASSRLGQPQHF.

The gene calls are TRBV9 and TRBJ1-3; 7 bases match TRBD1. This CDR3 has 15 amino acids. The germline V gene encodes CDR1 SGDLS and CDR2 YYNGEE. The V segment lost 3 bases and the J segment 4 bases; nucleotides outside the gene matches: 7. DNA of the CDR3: TGTGCCAGCAGCGGGGTGACAGGGTTAGGAAACACCATATATTTT. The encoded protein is CASSGVTGLGNTIYF.

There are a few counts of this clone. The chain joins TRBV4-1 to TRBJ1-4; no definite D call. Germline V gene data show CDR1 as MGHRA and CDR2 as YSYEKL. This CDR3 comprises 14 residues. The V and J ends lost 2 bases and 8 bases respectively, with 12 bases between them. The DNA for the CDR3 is TGCGCCAGCAGCCAATTTTTAGCTGGGGAAAAACTGTTTTTT. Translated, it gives CASSQFLAGEKLFF.

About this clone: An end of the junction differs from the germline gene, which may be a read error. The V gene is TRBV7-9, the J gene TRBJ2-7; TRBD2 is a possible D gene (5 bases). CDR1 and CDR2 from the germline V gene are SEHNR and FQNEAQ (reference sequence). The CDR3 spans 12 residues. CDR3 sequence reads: CSSSLSGYEQYF. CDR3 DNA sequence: TGTTCCAGCAGCTTGTCGGGGTACGAGCAGTACTTC.

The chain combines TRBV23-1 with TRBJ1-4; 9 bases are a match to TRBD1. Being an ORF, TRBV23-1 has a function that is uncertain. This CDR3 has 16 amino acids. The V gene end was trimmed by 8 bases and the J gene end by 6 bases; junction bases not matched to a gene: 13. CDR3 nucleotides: TGCGCCAGCCCCCCCATATCACAGGGGGCTTATGAAAAACTGTTTTTT. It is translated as CASPPISQGAYEKLFF.

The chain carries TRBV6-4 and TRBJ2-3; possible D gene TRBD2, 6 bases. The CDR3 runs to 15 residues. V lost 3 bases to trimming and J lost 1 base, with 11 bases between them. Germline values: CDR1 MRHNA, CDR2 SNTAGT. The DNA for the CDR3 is TGTGCCAGCAGTGATAGCGGCTCACGCACAGATACGCAGTATTTT. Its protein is CASSDSGSRTDTQYF.

This chain's CDR3 is CASSLGSGGETQYF. The CDR3 region has the DNA TGCGCCAGCAGCTTGGGGTCAGGAGGAGAGACCCAGTACTTC. The chain couples TRBV5-1 to TRBJ2-5, with D tentatively TRBD2 (5 bases). The germline V and J ends were trimmed by 0 bases and 4 bases, with 10 bases remaining between them. CDR3 length: 14 amino acids. Per the germline V gene, CDR1 is SGHRS and CDR2 is YFSETQ.

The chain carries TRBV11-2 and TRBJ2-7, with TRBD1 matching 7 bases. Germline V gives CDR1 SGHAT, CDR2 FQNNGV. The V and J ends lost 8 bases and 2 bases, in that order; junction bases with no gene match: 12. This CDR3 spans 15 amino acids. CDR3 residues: CASAPPRGQTYEQYF. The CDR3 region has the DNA TGTGCCAGCGCTCCCCCCCGGGGACAGACCTACGAGCAGTACTTC.